Below are 16 T cell receptor beta chains sequenced from a single sample in a study of OX40 agonist ivuxolimab in advanced cancers. Data came from immunoSEQ multiplex PCR; TCRdb stores just in-frame clones and leaves some out. The data show about 93,000 clones, with under 95% seen just once and more than 0.5% held by the top ten. Specimen: CD4+ or CD8+ T cells sorted from blood, collected in a trial of the OX40 agonist ivuxolimab. The receptors were gathered from an adult with an advanced solid tumor such as melanoma, head and neck, liver or kidney cancer.

The rearrangement joins TRBV11-2 to TRBJ2-7, with D possibly being TRBD1 or TRBD2 (6 bases each). The CDR3 is 17 residues long. V gave up 1 base and J gave up 2 bases, with 18 bases separating them. Looked up from germline, CDR1 is SGHAT and CDR2 is FQNNGV. DNA of the CDR3: TGTGCCAGCAGCTTAGTAGAGGGGGGCCGTGGAACCTACGAGCAGTACTTC. Protein product: CASSLVEGGRGTYEQYF.

V gene TRBV19 combines with J gene TRBJ1-2; D gene unclear. Germline CDR1 is LNHDA and CDR2 is SQIVND (reference sequence). V lost 6 bases and J 5 bases, leaving 16 bases between the germline ends. The CDR3 covers 14 residues. CDR3 residues: CASRMDAEGYGYTF. The CDR3 DNA sequence: TGTGCCAGTAGAATGGATGCGGAAGGTTATGGCTACACCTTC.

The V gene is TRBV5-4, the J gene TRBJ2-1, with no clear D. The CDR3 has 14 residues. The V gene's germline CDR1 is SGHNT and CDR2 YYREEE (reference sequence). Trimming cost V 2 bases and J 2 bases, with 8 bases left between them. The CDR3 DNA reads TGTGCCAGCAGCTTAGAGGTCGCCTACAATGAGCAGTTCTTC. It encodes CASSLEVAYNEQFF.

The chain employs TRBV6-5 and TRBJ1-2; D remains unclear. The ends were cut back, 6 bases at V and 7 bases at J, with 15 bases in the middle. Germline-derived CDR1 and CDR2 are MNHEY and SVGAGI. The length of the CDR3 is 13 residues. This chain's CDR3 is CASSPGPGSGYTF. The CDR3 DNA reads as TGTGCCAGCAGCCCCGGTCCGGGGTCTGGCTACACCTTC.

This clone appeared once. J is TRBJ2-2 and V is TRBV4-2; perhaps TRBD1 as D (6 bases). Between the trimmed V and J ends, which lost 0 bases and 1 base, there was a span of 12 bases. This CDR3 has 17 residues. The germline V gene has CDR1 LGHNA and CDR2 YNFKEQ. CDR3 sequence reads: CASSQDIGQLNTGELFF. CDR3 DNA sequence: TGTGCCAGCAGCCAAGATATCGGACAGTTGAACACCGGGGAGCTGTTTTTT.

The V gene is TRBV14, the J gene TRBJ1-1, with D possibly matching TRBD1 (6 bases). This CDR3 has 15 amino acids. Germline V CDR1 and CDR2: SGHDN, FVKESK. The ends were cut back, 6 bases at V and 3 bases at J, with 17 bases in the middle. CDR3: CASRLQAGVDTEAFF. The CDR3 nucleotides read TGTGCCAGCAGGTTACAGGCAGGGGTTGACACTGAAGCTTTCTTT.

The chain combines TRBV6-5 with TRBJ1-1; D call uncertain. Per germline, CDR1 MNHEY and CDR2 SVGAGI. This CDR3 is built from 14 residues. The germline V and J ends were trimmed by 2 bases and 1 base, with 8 bases remaining between them. The CDR3 region has the DNA TGTGCCAGCAGTTACGCGGGTTCGAACACTGAAGCTTTCTTT. This gives the protein CASSYAGSNTEAFF.

The rearrangement uses TRBV30 and TRBJ1-4; 8 bases are shared with TRBD1. CDR1 and CDR2 (germline): GTSNPN, SVGIG (reference sequence). The CDR3 is 16 amino acids. Losses at the gene ends were 8 bases for V and 0 bases for J; bases not matched to a gene: 11. The CDR3 loop is CAPRSGQVATNEKLFF. Here the CDR3 DNA reads TGTGCCCCCCGGTCGGGACAGGTTGCAACTAATGAAAAACTGTTTTTT.

The chain employs TRBV29-1 and TRBJ2-5; D gene uncertain. Germline V gives CDR1 SQVTM, CDR2 ANQGSEA. The CDR3 has 14 amino acids. Trimming shortened V by 3 bases and J by 5 bases, and 16 bases separated the two germline ends. The CDR3 nucleotides are TGCAGCGTTGATGGCGGACCCAATATTGAGACCCAGTACTTC. Encoded protein: CSVDGGPNIETQYF. The full variable domain, completed using reference TRBV29-1 and TRBJ2-5, is SAVISQKPSRDICQRGTSLTIQCQVDSQVTMMFWYRQQPGQSLTLIATANQGSEATYESGFVIDKFPISRPNLTFSTLTVSNMSPEDSSIYLCSVDGGPNIETQYFGPGTRLLVL.

DNA of the CDR3: TGTGCCAGCAGCATCGGACTAGCCCGCGACGAGCAGTACTTC. Protein product: CASSIGLARDEQYF. The chain joins TRBV11-2 to TRBJ2-7; 8 bases are a match to TRBD2. Germline CDR1 SGHAT, CDR2 FQNNGV. With 5 bases clipped from V and 5 bases from J, the junction kept 8 bases outside the gene matches. This CDR3 is built from 14 residues.

V usage is TRBV5-1 and J usage is TRBJ1-4; D ambiguous. The germline V and J ends were trimmed by 1 base and 8 bases, with 12 bases remaining between them. This CDR3 spans 14 amino acids. Per the germline V gene, CDR1 is SGHRS and CDR2 is YFSETQ. The CDR3 sequence: CASSLSPAGEKLFF. The DNA of the CDR3 is TGCGCCAGCAGCTTGTCCCCGGCGGGGGAAAAACTGTTTTTT.

The CDR3 nucleotides are TGTGCTAGATCACAAAGGGAGTCTAGCTACGAGCAGTACTTC. Protein product: CARSQRESSYEQYF. The chain links TRBV7-7 to TRBJ2-7, with D maybe TRBD2 (5 bases). Germline CDR1 is SSHAT and CDR2 is FNYEAQ (reference sequence). The CDR3 covers 14 residues.

This clone showed up just once. This chain joins TRBV7-2 and TRBJ1-2, with TRBD1 identical over 7 bases. V shed 5 bases and J 1 base; nucleotides not matched to a gene: 7. Per the germline V gene, CDR1 is SGHTA and CDR2 is FQGNSA. CDR3 length equals 15 residues. CDR3 bases: TGTGCCAGCAGCAATACCGGGACAGATAACTATGGCTACACCTTC. Its protein is CASSNTGTDNYGYTF. Variable domain in full (rest from reference TRBV7-2 and TRBJ1-2): GAGVSQSPSNKVTEKGKDVELRCDPISGHTALYWYRQSLGQGLEFLIYFQGNSAPDKSGLPSDRFSAERTGGSVSTLTIQRTQQEDSAVYLCASSNTGTDNYGYTFGSGTRLTVV.

This chain links TRBV5-1 with TRBJ2-1; TRBD2 matches at 9 bases. The length of the CDR3 is 15 residues. V gave up 4 bases and J gave up 8 bases; unmatched junction bases: 10. The germline CDR1 and CDR2 sequences are SGHRS and YFSETQ. The CDR3 is CASSLGTSITHEQFF. As DNA, the CDR3 is TGCGCCAGCAGCCTTGGGACTAGCATCACGCATGAGCAGTTCTTC.

V gene TRBV19 combines with J gene TRBJ2-1; D remains unclear. This CDR3 contains 15 residues. Per the germline V gene, CDR1 is LNHDA and CDR2 is SQIVND (reference sequence). The V end was cut by 2 bases, the J end by 5 bases, with 13 bases between. The CDR3 region is CASSIMGDHHNEQFF. The CDR3 DNA reads TGTGCCAGTAGTATAATGGGTGATCACCACAATGAGCAGTTCTTC. Looking up the rest from reference TRBV19 and TRBJ2-1 gives the full variable domain: DGGITQSPKYLFRKEGQNVTLSCEQNLNHDAMYWYRQDPGQGLRLIYYSQIVNDFQKGDIAEGYSVSREKKESFPLTVTSAQKNPTAFYLCASSIMGDHHNEQFFGPGTRLTVL.

The gene calls are TRBV18 and TRBJ2-1; 8 bases agree with TRBD2. With V trimmed by 6 bases and J by 3 bases, 10 bases remained unmatched. Germline V gives CDR1 KGHSH, CDR2 LQKENI. This CDR3 spans 16 amino acids. The CDR3 sequence: CASSPGGPLGYNEQFF. CDR3 coding DNA: TGTGCCAGCTCTCCGGGAGGGCCTTTGGGCTACAATGAGCAGTTCTTC. Full variable domain (outside the CDR3, taken from reference TRBV18 and TRBJ2-1): NAGVMQNPRHLVRRRGQEARLRCSPMKGHSHVYWYRQLPEEGLKFMVYLQKENIIDESGMPKERFSAEFPKEGPSILRIQQVVRGDSAAYFCASSPGGPLGYNEQFFGPGTRLTVL.